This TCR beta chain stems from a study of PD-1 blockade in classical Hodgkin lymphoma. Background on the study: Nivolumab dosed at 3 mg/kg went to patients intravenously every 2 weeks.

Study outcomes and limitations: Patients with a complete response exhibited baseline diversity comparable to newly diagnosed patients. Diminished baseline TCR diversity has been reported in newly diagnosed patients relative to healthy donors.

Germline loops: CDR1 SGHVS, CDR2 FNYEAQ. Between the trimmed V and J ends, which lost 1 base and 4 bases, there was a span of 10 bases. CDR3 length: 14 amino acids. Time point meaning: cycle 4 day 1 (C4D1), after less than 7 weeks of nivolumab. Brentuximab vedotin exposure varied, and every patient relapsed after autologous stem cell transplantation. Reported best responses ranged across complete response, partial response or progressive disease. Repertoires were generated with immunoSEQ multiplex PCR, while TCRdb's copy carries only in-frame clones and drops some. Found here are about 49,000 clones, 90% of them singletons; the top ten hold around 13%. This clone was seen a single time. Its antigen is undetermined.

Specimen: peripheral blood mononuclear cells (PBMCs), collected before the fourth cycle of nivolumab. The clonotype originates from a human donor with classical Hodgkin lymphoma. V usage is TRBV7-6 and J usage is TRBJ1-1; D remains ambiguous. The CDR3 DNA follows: TGTGCCAGCAGCTTAGAGGCTGTCGGCACTGAAGCTTTCTTT. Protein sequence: CASSLEAVGTEAFF.